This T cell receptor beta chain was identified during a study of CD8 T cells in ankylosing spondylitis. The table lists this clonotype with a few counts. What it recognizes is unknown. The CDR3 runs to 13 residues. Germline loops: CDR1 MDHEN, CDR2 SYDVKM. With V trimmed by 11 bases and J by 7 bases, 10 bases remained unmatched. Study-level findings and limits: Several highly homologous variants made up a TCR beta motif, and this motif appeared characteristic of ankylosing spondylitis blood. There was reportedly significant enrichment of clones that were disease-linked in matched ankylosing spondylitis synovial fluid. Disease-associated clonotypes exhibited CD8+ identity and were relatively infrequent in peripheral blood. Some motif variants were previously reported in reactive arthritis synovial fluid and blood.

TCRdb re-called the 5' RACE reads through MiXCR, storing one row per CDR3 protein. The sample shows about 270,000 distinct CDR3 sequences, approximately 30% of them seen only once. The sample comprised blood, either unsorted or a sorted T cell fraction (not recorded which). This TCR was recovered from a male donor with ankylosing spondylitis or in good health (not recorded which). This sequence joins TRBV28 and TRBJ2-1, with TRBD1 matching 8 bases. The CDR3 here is CAHGTGAFNEQFF. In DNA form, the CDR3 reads TGTGCCCACGGGACAGGAGCCTTTAATGAGCAGTTCTTC.